Below, one T cell receptor beta chain is given with its context. This entry belongs to a study of blood T cell repertoires in COVID-19. At the level of the study: Donors in the United States, Italy and Spain gave samples during acute or convalescent COVID-19. From T cells, B-cell-depleted T cells, or PBMCs came the material, which was cDNA or gDNA.

After removal of 0 bases from V and 1 base from J, the junction contained 8 bases not matched to a gene. CDR1 is MGHRA, CDR2 YSYEKL, per germline. The CDR3 sequence is 18 residues long. The repertoire was sequenced with immunoSEQ multiplex PCR; TCRdb's copy has only in-frame clones and lacks some. Altogether over 45,000 clones are present, roughly four fifths being singletons, with the ten largest covering roughly 5.8%. The J gene is TRBJ2-1, the V gene TRBV4-1, with 8 bases aligning to TRBD1. This receptor was identified in a human donor in a cohort sampled during active or convalescent COVID-19. Sequenced input: peripheral blood. CDR3 sequence (DNA): TGCGCCAGCAGCCAAGACCCAGGGGGCCTGAGGTCCTACAATGAGCAGTTCTTC. Its protein product is CASSQDPGGLRSYNEQFF.